This T cell receptor (beta chain) was recorded in a study of blood T cell repertoires in COVID-19. About the study: Material from acute and convalescent COVID-19 was sourced from the United States, Italy and Spain. PBMCs, B-cell-depleted T cells, or T cells were the source of the cDNA or gDNA that made up the material.

Under the authors' procedure: For nucleated cells, counts were estimated from reference gene primer amplification. The assay was immunoSEQ multiplex PCR, and TCRdb's table has in-frame clones only and misses some. The D gene and trimming were derived from the DNA, and the V and J assignments and clone size from that table. The data contain a few hundred thousand clones, around 92% of them singletons. Patients of the Seattle cohort, enrolled during active infection, were followed longitudinally. Germline assignment: CDR1 MGHRA and CDR2 YSYEKL. V shed 1 base and J 3 bases; nucleotides not matched to a gene: 9. There are 16 residues in the CDR3.

The J gene is TRBJ2-7, the V gene TRBV4-1; 7 bases align to TRBD2. This clonotype originated in a woman under 40 with COVID-19, enrolled during active disease. The sequenced sample consisted of peripheral blood. CDR3 DNA: TGCGCCAGCAGCCAAGGACTGCAGCGGGGTTACTACGAGCAGTACTTC. Amino acid sequence: CASSQGLQRGYYEQYF.